A selection of T cell receptor beta chains follows, all from one sample in a study of blood T cell repertoires in COVID-19. Data came from immunoSEQ multiplex PCR; TCRdb stores just in-frame clones and leaves some out. Of over 150,000 clones listed, approximately 81% were seen once; the top ten hold about 0.95%. Source material: peripheral blood. The receptors were gathered from a man aged 35 to 55 with acute or convalescent COVID-19. CDR3s include the opening cysteine and the closing phenylalanine or tryptophan. Each record gives: J gene, D gene, V gene, CDR3 protein, CDR3 DNA. The D gene is left open where the match is weak.

>TRBJ2-3|TRBD2|TRBV7-3
CASSATSGVTDTQYF
TGTGCCAGCAGCGCGACTAGCGGGGTCACAGATACGCAGTATTTT
>TRBJ1-1|NA|TRBV29-1
CSVVWTAPNTEAFF
TGCAGCGTTGTATGGACAGCCCCGAACACTGAAGCTTTCTTT
>TRBJ2-1|TRBD2|TRBV4-2
CASRPLAGAYNEQFF
TGTGCCAGCAGGCCACTAGCGGGGGCCTACAATGAGCAGTTCTTC
>TRBJ1-1|TRBD1|TRBV6-5
CASISRGQGAEAFF
TGTGCCAGCATCTCAAGGGGACAGGGAGCTGAAGCTTTCTTT
>TRBJ2-7|NA|TRBV4-3
CASSHEDRGLVYEQYF
TGCGCCAGCAGCCACGAGGACAGAGGGCTGGTCTACGAGCAGTACTTT
>TRBJ1-4|NA|TRBV6-1
CASSEVTQTNEKLFF
TGTGCCAGCAGTGAAGTAACTCAAACTAATGAAAAACTGTTTTTT
>TRBJ1-2|NA|TRBV6-6
CASSYPSGAGRYGYTF
TGTGCCAGCAGTTACCCGAGCGGGGCGGGCAGGTATGGCTACACCTTC
>TRBJ1-5|TRBD1|TRBV15
CATSLRTGSNQPQHF
TGTGCCACCAGCCTACGGACAGGAAGCAATCAGCCCCAGCATTTT
>TRBJ1-5|NA|TRBV28
CASSLEGGSNQPQHF
TGTGCCAGCAGTTTAGAAGGGGGAAGCAATCAGCCCCAGCATTTT
>TRBJ2-7|TRBD2|TRBV6-5
CASSYPTSGGYEQYF
TGTGCCAGCAGTTACCCGACTAGCGGGGGCTACGAGCAGTACTTC
>TRBJ2-1|NA|TRBV6-1
CASSKGGGGSYNEQFF
TGTGCCAGCAGTAAAGGGGGCGGGGGTTCCTACAATGAGCAGTTCTTC
>TRBJ2-1|TRBD2|TRBV5-1
CASSWTSGGNEQFF
TGCGCCAGCAGCTGGACTAGCGGGGGAAATGAGCAGTTCTTC
>TRBJ1-1|NA|TRBV20-1
CSANRDTEAFF
TGCAGTGCTAACCGGGACACTGAAGCTTTCTTT
>TRBJ2-5|NA|TRBV24-1
CATSDPSGNGETQYF
TGTGCCACCAGTGATCCGTCAGGGAACGGCGAGACCCAGTACTTC
>TRBJ1-1|NA|TRBV11-2
CASSLARQSQAFF
TGTGCCAGCAGCTTAGCCCGACAATCGCAAGCTTTCTTT
>TRBJ1-5|NA|TRBV4-3
CASSQALGAAGNQPQHF
TGCGCCAGCAGCCAAGCCCTGGGGGCCGCAGGCAATCAGCCCCAGCATTTT
>TRBJ1-5|NA|TRBV19
CASSIRGRRFEYGNQPQHF
TGTGCCAGTAGTATTAGGGGGAGAAGGTTTGAGTACGGCAATCAGCCCCAGCATTTT
>TRBJ1-1|TRBD1|TRBV4-2
CASSPRQGNTEAFF
TGTGCCAGCAGCCCTAGACAGGGCAACACTGAAGCTTTCTTT
>TRBJ1-1|TRBD1|TRBV5-1
CASSLEQGRTEAFF
TGCGCCAGCAGCTTGGAACAGGGGCGTACTGAAGCTTTCTTT
>TRBJ1-2|NA|TRBV27
CASSPSDSRGYTF
TGTGCCAGCAGTCCCTCGGACAGCCGGGGCTACACCTTC